The following is a T cell receptor beta chain sequence with its context. Its matching antigen is unknown. This sample is drawn from a study of T cell responses to AZD1222 COVID-19 vaccine. Whole-study results and caveats: Targets within unmutated variant regions were reportedly found for nearly half of spike-specific TCRs.

This CDR3 has 17 amino acids. J lost 5 bases, V lost 0 bases, and 10 bases had no gene match. Germline CDR1 is SGHRS and CDR2 is YFSETQ. The table came from immunoSEQ multiplex PCR; TCRdb's copy has only in-frame clones and leaves some out. Among 150,000 or so clones listed, around 90% were seen once. The starting material was peripheral blood, obtained on day 0 of AZD1222 vaccination. V and J are TRBV5-1 and TRBJ2-1; 8 nucleotides line up with TRBD1. This TCR was sampled from an adult in good health. This CDR3 reads CASSLASFLDRDNEQFF. As DNA, the CDR3 is TGCGCCAGCAGCTTGGCCTCGTTTTTGGACAGGGACAATGAGCAGTTCTTC.